The clone carrying this T cell receptor (beta chain) came up many times. Its specificity is not known. This entry is derived from a study of T-cell memory formation after mild COVID-19. Constant-segment primers and 5'RACE yielded cDNA libraries for TCR alpha and TCR beta, each carrying sample barcodes and UMIs. In TCRdb, the 5' RACE reads were re-called with MiXCR into one record per CDR3 protein. The table lists 200,000 to 250,000 distinct CDR3 sequences, 16% of them singletons. Study results and caveats: The finding that pre-infection memory included some responding clones suggested that cross-reactive memory joined. Clones contracting day 15 to 85 were balanced CD4/CD8; later expanders leaned CD4+. The SARS-CoV-2 specificity of second-wave clones reaching peak at day 37 remained unverified.

CDR1 is SGHVS, CDR2 FNYEAQ, per germline. The CDR3 runs to 15 residues. Trimming pared 6 bases from V and 5 bases from J, leaving 18 bases between. Input material: PBMCs or a T cell subset sorted from them (not recorded which). This TCR derives from a man younger than 35 who had mild COVID-19 (a few samples of this study predate the infection). Cell type and time point are not known. V usage is TRBV7-6 and J usage is TRBJ2-3; a possible D gene is TRBD2 (5 bases). The CDR3 reads CASSPTRASGDTQYF. For the CDR3, the DNA is TGTGCCAGCAGTCCCACTAGGGCCTCAGGAGATACGCAGTATTTT.